The 3 T cell receptor beta chains listed next were all sequenced from one sample in a study of shared clonotypes between healthy human individuals. The method was immunoSEQ multiplex PCR; TCRdb's version includes in-frame clones alone and lacks a portion of them. The sample carries approximately 620,000 clones, approximately 97% recorded once. Specimen: naive CD4+ T cells sorted from blood. Subset reported: CD45RA+ positively selected. Source of these receptors: a woman in her thirties in good health.

This clone has just one count. V gene TRBV28 combines with J gene TRBJ1-5, with 12 bases matching TRBD1. The CDR3 is 15 residues long. V lost 6 bases and J lost 6; bases outside the gene matches: 6. Germline V gives CDR1 MDHEN, CDR2 SYDVKM. CDR3 nucleotides: TGTGCCAGCAGACAGGGACAGGGGGCTTCTCAGCCCCAGCATTTT. This sequence encodes CASRQGQGASQPQHF.

The CDR3 protein is CASSMLKGADTQYF. As DNA, the CDR3 is TGTGCCAGCAGCATGTTGAAAGGGGCAGATACGCAGTATTTT. The chain couples TRBV9 to TRBJ2-3, with D possibly TRBD1 on 5 matching bases. Germline-derived CDR1 and CDR2 are SGDLS and YYNGEE. The CDR3 extends over 14 amino acids. Between the trimmed V and J ends, which lost 4 bases and 4 bases, there was a span of 13 bases.

This clone was picked up a small number of times. The V call is TRBV25-1, the J call TRBJ1-5; weak D call: TRBD1 (5 bases). Trimming removed 4 bases from V and 7 bases from J, with 11 bases in between. The CDR3 has 13 residues. Germline values: CDR1 MGHDK, CDR2 SYGVNS. Here the CDR3 DNA reads TGTGCCAGCAGTGGTGGGGCAAGCCAGCCCCAGCATTTT. Its protein is CASSGGASQPQHF.